This T cell receptor (beta chain) is from a study of blood T cells in healthy people across ages. Study-level points and caveats: The study lacked donor CMV status, which possibly confounded expanded clonotype changes. Age showed a roughly linear inverse relationship with TCR beta diversity per million T cells. Higher diversity and more naive CD4+ cells were features of long-lived donors, compared to aged donors.

Germline V gene data show CDR1 as SGHRS and CDR2 as YFSETQ. V was pared by 4 bases and J by 4 bases, with 6 bases of the junction left unmatched. CDR3 length equals 15 residues. Of note for this clonotype: Antigen unknown.

A J-beta primer mix and a sample-barcoded 5' primer were used in a second PCR of roughly 6 to 11 cycles. TCRdb re-analysed the 5' RACE reads in MiXCR, keeping a single row per CDR3 protein. Here the sample spans about 1.7 million distinct CDR3 sequences, over 25% being singletons. There were at least 5.5 micrograms of total RNA extracted from every sample. The sequenced material came from blood. The sequence was collected from a woman aged 25 to 39 in good health. This chain joins TRBV5-1 and TRBJ2-3; TRBD2 aligns across 10 bases. CDR3 residues: CASSGAGGPADTQYF. CDR3 coding DNA: TGCGCCAGCAGCGGAGCGGGGGGGCCAGCAGATACGCAGTATTTT. The whole variable domain, remainder taken from reference TRBV5-1 and TRBJ2-3, is KAGVTQTPRYLIKTRGQQVTLSCSPISGHRSVSWYQQTPGQGLQFLFEYFSETQRNKGNFPGRFSGRQFSNSRSEMNVSTLELGDSALYLCASSGAGGPADTQYFGPGTRLTVL.